Each of the 7 T cell receptor beta chains below was sequenced from the same sample in a study of T cell responses to AZD1222 COVID-19 vaccine. The data were produced by immunoSEQ multiplex PCR, yet TCRdb's version contains in-frame clones alone and is incomplete. The profile shows about 130,000 clones, roughly 90% of them singletons. The specimen was peripheral blood, collected on day 0 of AZD1222 vaccination. The receptor set was obtained from an adult in good health.

The chain uses TRBV3-1 (or the pseudogene TRBV3-2) and TRBJ2-3; TRBD2 agrees at 7 bases. V lost 1 base to trimming and J lost 14 bases; unmatched junction nucleotides: 9. The CDR3 contains 13 residues. Germline V gene sequence: CDR1 LGHDT, CDR2 YNNKEL (reference sequence). The CDR3 coding sequence is TGTGCCAGCAGCCAAGGGACTAGTCTTGTTGGGTATTTT. Its protein is CASSQGTSLVGYF.

The rearrangement links TRBV11-3 to TRBJ2-2; D unclear. From germline, CDR1 is SGHNT and CDR2 YENEEA. V lost 0 bases, J lost 1 base, and 3 bases lay in between. The CDR3 length is 14 residues. CDR3 amino acids: CASSLEQNTGELFF. Written as DNA, the CDR3 is TGTGCCAGCAGCTTAGAACAGAACACCGGGGAGCTGTTTTTT.

V and J are TRBV6-2 or TRBV6-3 and TRBJ2-2; no clear D gene. V was cut by 4 bases and J by 6 bases, with 15 bases left in between. The CDR3 loop spans 15 amino acids. Germline values: CDR1 MNHEY, CDR2 SVGEGT. The CDR3 DNA follows: TGTGCCAGCAGTTCAACTCGGGTCGCGCCCGGGGAGCTGTTTTTT. Protein sequence: CASSSTRVAPGELFF.

This chain connects TRBV30 to TRBJ1-5; no firm D call. V was cut by 2 bases and J by 6 bases, with 11 bases left in between. The CDR3 extends over 13 amino acids. From germline, CDR1 is GTSNPN and CDR2 SVGIG (reference sequence). The CDR3 nucleotides are TGTGCCTGGAGTTCGGCCGGTGGTCAGCCCCAGCATTTT. It yields the protein CAWSSAGGQPQHF. Drawing the rest from reference TRBV30 and TRBJ1-5, the complete variable domain is SQTIHQWPATLVQPVGSPLSLECTVEGTSNPNLYWYRQAAGRGLQLLFYSVGIGQISSEVPQNLSASRPQDRQFILSSKKLLLSDSGFYLCAWSSAGGQPQHFGDGTRLSIL.

The chain uses TRBV7-2 and TRBJ2-2, with 8 bases aligning to TRBD2. Germline CDR1 is SGHTA and CDR2 is FQGNSA. The V gene end was trimmed by 6 bases and the J gene end by 0 bases; junction bases not matched to a gene: 0. The CDR3 covers 14 residues. DNA for the CDR3: TGTGCCAGCAGGCGGGGGGCGAACACCGGGGAGCTGTTTTTT. Translating gives CASRRGANTGELFF.

The chain links TRBV11-2 to TRBJ2-1, with 13 bases aligning to TRBD2. Trimming cost V 6 bases and J 8 bases; bases outside gene matches: 7. Germline V gene lookup returns CDR1 SGHAT and CDR2 FQNNGV. CDR3 length equals 15 residues. CDR3: CASSPGLAGPHEQFF. The DNA for the CDR3 is TGTGCCAGCAGTCCGGGACTAGCGGGACCCCATGAGCAGTTCTTC.

The V gene is TRBV4-2, the J gene TRBJ2-7; D remains ambiguous. Per the germline V gene, CDR1 is LGHNA and CDR2 is YNFKEQ. The CDR3 is 17 residues long. Trimming shortened V by 0 bases and J by 2 bases, and 17 bases separated the two germline ends. CDR3 in DNA: TGTGCCAGCAGCCAAGAACGGCAGCTCGGCTTAGCCTACGAGCAGTACTTC. This sequence encodes CASSQERQLGLAYEQYF.